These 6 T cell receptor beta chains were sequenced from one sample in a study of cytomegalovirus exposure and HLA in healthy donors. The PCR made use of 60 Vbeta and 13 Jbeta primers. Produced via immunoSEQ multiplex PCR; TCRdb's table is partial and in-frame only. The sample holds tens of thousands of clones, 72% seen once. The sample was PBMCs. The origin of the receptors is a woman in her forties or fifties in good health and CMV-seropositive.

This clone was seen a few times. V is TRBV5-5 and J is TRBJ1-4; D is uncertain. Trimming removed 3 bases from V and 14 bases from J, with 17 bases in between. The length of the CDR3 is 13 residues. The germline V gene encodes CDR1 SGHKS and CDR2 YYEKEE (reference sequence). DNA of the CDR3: TGTGCCAGCAGCTCCAACTCGATATCGAATCTGTTTTTT. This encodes CASSSNSISNLFF.

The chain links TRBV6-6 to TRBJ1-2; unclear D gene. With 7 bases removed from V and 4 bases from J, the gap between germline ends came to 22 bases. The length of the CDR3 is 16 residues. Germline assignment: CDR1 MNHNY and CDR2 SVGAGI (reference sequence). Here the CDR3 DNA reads TGTGCCAGCAAAGAGAATTGGAGGGCGCCTGGCTATGGCTACACCTTC. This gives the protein CASKENWRAPGYGYTF.

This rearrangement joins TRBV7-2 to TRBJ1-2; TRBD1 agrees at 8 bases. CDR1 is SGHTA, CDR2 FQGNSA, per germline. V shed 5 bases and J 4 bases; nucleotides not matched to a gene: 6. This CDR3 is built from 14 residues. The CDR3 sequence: CASSAGGEGYGYTF. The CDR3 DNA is TGTGCCAGCAGCGCAGGGGGCGAGGGCTATGGCTACACCTTC. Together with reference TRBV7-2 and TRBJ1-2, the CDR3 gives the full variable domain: GAGVSQSPSNKVTEKGKDVELRCDPISGHTALYWYRQSLGQGLEFLIYFQGNSAPDKSGLPSDRFSAERTGGSVSTLTIQRTQQEDSAVYLCASSAGGEGYGYTFGSGTRLTVV.

CDR3 DNA: TGTGCCAGCCAGGAGGGTGAGACCCAGTACTTC. Translated: CASQEGETQYF. The V and J genes are TRBV2 and TRBJ2-5; maybe TRBD2 (6 bases). Germline V gene sequence: CDR1 SNHLY, CDR2 FYNNEI. Trimming took off 8 bases at V and 5 bases at J, with 9 bases between the two ends. This CDR3 contains 11 residues.

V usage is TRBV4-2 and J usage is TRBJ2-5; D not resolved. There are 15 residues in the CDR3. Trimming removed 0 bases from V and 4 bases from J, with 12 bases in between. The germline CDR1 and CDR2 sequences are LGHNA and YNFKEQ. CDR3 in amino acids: CASSQDMRKSETQYF. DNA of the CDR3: TGTGCCAGCAGCCAAGATATGAGGAAATCAGAGACCCAGTACTTC.

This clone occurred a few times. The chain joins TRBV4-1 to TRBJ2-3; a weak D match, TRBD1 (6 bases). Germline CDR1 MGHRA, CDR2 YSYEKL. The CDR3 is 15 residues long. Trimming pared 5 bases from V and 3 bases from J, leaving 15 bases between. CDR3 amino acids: CASSTQGSITDTQYF. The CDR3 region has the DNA TGCGCCAGCAGCACACAGGGTAGTATAACAGATACGCAGTATTTT.